A selection of T cell receptor beta chains follows, all from one sample in a study of T cell changes during pregnancy in multiple sclerosis. Assay: immunoSEQ multiplex PCR; the TCRdb copy retains only in-frame clones and omits some. Of over 40,000 clones in the sample, 90% were seen once. Sequenced here: peripheral blood, sampled in the second trimester of pregnancy. All receptors derive from a female donor in good health, enrolled as a control in a pregnancy study. CDR3s include the opening cysteine and the closing phenylalanine or tryptophan. D genes are given only for firm matches. Clone size appears in some rows only: once, few, many, or a class for an expanded clone.

- | TRBJ2-7 | - | TRBV15 | CATSRDFEGREQYF | TGTGCCACCAGCAGAGATTTTGAGGGTAGGGAGCAGTACTTC
- | TRBJ1-2 | - | TRBV9 | CASRGAVNDGYTF | TGTGCCAGCAGAGGGGCGGTGAATGATGGCTACACCTTC
TRBD2 | TRBJ2-1 | - | TRBV11-2 | CASTRGLVQFF | TGTGCCAGCACCAGAGGACTAGTCCAGTTCTTC
- | TRBJ1-1 | - | TRBV7-9 | CASGRERTNTEAFF | TGTGCCAGCGGCCGTGAGCGGACGAACACTGAAGCTTTCTTT
TRBD1 | TRBJ2-7 | - | TRBV27 | CASSLGAGTGGYEQYF | TGTGCCAGCAGTTTAGGGGCCGGGACAGGGGGCTACGAGCAGTACTTC
- | TRBJ1-1 | - | TRBV5-4 | CASSLDGLGGNTEAFF | TGTGCCAGCAGCTTGGATGGTCTAGGGGGGAACACTGAAGCTTTCTTT
TRBD1 | TRBJ1-1 | once | TRBV2 | CASSEAPGQVQRGAFF | TGTGCCAGCAGTGAAGCGCCGGGACAGGTCCAACGGGGAGCTTTCTTT
- | TRBJ2-7 | - | TRBV7-2 | CASSRPLGGEQYF | TGTGCCAGCAGCCGACCACTCGGCGGCGAGCAGTACTTC
TRBD2 | TRBJ2-3 | - | TRBV7-9 | CASSLVGSSGSTDTQYF | TGTGCCAGCAGCTTAGTTGGGTCTAGCGGGAGTACAGATACGCAGTATTTT
- | TRBJ1-1 | few | TRBV19 | CASIFRDKAEAFF | TGTGCCAGTATCTTCCGGGACAAAGCTGAAGCTTTCTTT
- | TRBJ2-7 | - | TRBV18 | CASSPPRREHEQYF | TGTGCCAGCTCACCACCGAGGAGGGAACACGAGCAGTACTTC
- | TRBJ1-4 | - | TRBV4-2 | CASSQGGATVNEKLFF | TGTGCCAGCAGCCAAGGGGGCGCGACAGTTAATGAAAAACTGTTTTTT
- | TRBJ1-3 | few | TRBV27 | CASSLSGPSGNTIYF | TGTGCCAGCAGTTTATCGGGCCCCTCTGGAAACACCATATATTTT
- | TRBJ2-7 | - | TRBV2 | CASSELVPRVSMEARRHEQYF | TGTGCCAGCAGTGAACTAGTCCCGCGTGTGTCTATGGAGGCCCGGCGCCACGAGCAGTACTTC
- | TRBJ2-1 | - | TRBV27 | CASSPSGHPGEQFF | TGTGCCAGCAGTCCGTCCGGACACCCCGGTGAGCAGTTCTTC
- | TRBJ2-1 | once | TRBV5-5 | CASSFSSVGNEQFF | TGTGCCAGCAGCTTCAGTAGCGTGGGTAATGAGCAGTTCTTC
- | TRBJ2-7 | - | TRBV5-1 | CASSLTGSTYEQYF | TGCGCCAGCAGCTTAACCGGGAGTACCTACGAGCAGTACTTC